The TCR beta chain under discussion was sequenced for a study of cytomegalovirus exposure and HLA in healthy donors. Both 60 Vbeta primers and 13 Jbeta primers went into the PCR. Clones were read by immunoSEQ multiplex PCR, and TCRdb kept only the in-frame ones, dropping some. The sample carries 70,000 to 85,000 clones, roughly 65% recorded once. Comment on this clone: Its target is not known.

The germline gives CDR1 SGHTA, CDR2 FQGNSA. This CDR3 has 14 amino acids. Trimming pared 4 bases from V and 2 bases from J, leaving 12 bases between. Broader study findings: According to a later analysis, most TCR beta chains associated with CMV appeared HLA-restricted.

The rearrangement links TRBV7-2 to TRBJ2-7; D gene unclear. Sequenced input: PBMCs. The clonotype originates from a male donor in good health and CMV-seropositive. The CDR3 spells CASSSRGGAYEQYF. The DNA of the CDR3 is TGTGCCAGCAGCTCCCGCGGCGGAGCCTACGAGCAGTACTTC. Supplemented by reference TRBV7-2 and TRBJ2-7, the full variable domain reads GAGVSQSPSNKVTEKGKDVELRCDPISGHTALYWYRQSLGQGLEFLIYFQGNSAPDKSGLPSDRFSAERTGGSVSTLTIQRTQQEDSAVYLCASSSRGGAYEQYFGPGTRLTVT.